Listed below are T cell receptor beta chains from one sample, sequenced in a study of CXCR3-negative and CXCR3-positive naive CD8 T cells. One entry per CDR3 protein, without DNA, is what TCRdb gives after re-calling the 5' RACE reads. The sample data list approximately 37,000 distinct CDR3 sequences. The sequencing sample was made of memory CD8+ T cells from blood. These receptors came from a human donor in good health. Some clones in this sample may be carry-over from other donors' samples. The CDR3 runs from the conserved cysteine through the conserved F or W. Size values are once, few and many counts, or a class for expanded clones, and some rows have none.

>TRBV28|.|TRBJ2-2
CASSFVLPGGPVAGELFF
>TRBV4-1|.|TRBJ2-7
CASSQRGASSYEQYF
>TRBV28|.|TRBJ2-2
CASSFSGNTGELFF
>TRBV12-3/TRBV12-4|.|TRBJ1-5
CASTSTSNQPQHF
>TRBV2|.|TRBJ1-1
CASRTGTEAFF
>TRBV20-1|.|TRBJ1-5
CSAEPTRQGNQPQHF
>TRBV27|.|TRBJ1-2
CASAQGQNYYGYTF
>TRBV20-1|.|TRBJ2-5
CSASRPLANRETQYF
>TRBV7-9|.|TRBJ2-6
CASSLDSGANVLTF
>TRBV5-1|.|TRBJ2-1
CASSFGPLAGPIDEQFF
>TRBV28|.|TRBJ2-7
CATSGRGREQYF
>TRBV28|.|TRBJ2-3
CASSFSEPTDTQYF
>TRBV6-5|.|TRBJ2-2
CASSYTEYREAPGELFF
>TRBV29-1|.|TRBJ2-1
CSAPEKLSYNEQFF
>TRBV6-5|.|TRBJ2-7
CASSSSGFAYEQYF
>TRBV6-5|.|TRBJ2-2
CASSIRREEPGELFF
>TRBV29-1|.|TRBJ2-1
CSVSGSDRSNEQFF
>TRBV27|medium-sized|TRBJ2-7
CASTAGGTYEQYF
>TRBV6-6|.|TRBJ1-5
CASSPPGLSNQPQHF
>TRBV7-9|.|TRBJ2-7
CASSPGTSGETYEQYF
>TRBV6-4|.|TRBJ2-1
CASSDGDSSYNEQFF
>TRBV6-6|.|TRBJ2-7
CASSDPGLGEQYF
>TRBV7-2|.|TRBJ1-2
CASSFPGQDYGYTF
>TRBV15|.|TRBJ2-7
CATSRGAGGHLEQYF
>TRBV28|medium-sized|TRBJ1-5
CASSFVGASNQPQHF
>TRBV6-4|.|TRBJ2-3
CASSETSGGADTQYF
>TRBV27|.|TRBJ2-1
CASRRDSSYNEQFF
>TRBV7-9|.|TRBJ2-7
CASTPGAHEQYF
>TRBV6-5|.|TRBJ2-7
CASEDRSSYEQYF
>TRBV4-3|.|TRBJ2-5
CASSQDRGRPQETQYF
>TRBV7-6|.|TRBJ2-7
CASSKTGLEQYF
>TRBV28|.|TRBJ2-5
CASSLEAGGQETQYF
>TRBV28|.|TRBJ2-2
CASSPGVAGGPRTGELFF
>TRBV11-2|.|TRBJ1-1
CASSLGTTEAFF
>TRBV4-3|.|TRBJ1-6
CASSQDRLNSPLHF
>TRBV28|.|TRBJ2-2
CASRTKVGTSGRRAGELFF
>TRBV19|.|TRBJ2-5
CASSGWDSLKETQYF
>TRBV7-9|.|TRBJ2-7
CASSAWGGTGTSPYEQYF
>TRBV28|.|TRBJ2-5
CASSFGLGLAGDIQETQYF
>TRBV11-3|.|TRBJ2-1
CASSPGHNNEQFF
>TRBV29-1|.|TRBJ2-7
CSATGTVTYEQYF
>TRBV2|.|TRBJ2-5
CASSEGSAGGRLETQYF
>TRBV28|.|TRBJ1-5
CASQDRGPHQPQHF
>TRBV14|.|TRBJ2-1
CASSRKVGSWSEQFF
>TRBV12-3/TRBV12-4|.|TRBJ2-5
CASSPWDGGETQYF